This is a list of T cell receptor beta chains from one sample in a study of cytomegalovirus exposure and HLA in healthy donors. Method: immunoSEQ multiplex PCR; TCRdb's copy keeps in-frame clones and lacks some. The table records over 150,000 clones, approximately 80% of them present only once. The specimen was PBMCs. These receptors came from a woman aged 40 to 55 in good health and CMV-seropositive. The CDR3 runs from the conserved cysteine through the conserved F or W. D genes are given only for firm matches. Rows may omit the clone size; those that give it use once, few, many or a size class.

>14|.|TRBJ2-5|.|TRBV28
TGTGCCAGCAGTCTCGGAGGGGCCCAAGAGACCCAGTACTTC
CASSLGGAQETQYF
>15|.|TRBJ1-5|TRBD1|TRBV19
TGTGCCAGTAACAAACAGGGGGTAGTCAATCAGCCCCAGCATTTT
CASNKQGVVNQPQHF
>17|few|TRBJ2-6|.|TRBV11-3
TGTGCCAGCAGCTCCGTTGTTCAGGTCGCTGGGGCCAACGTCCTGACTTTC
CASSSVVQVAGANVLTF
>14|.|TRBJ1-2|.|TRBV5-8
TGTGCCAGCAGCTTAACTGTAGTAAACTATGGCTACACCTTC
CASSLTVVNYGYTF
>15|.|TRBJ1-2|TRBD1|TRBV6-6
TGTGCCAGCAGTTACCTAGGGACAGGGAACTATGGCTACACCTTC
CASSYLGTGNYGYTF
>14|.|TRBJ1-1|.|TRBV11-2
TGTGCCAGCAGCCCCCAGACACAGAACACTGAAGCTTTCTTT
CASSPQTQNTEAFF
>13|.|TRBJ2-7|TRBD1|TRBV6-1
TGTGCCAGCAGTGTCTCTAACAGGGGGCACCAGTACTTC
CASSVSNRGHQYF
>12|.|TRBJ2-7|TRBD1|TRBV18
TGTGCCAGCTCTCGGACAGGGGGGGAGCAGTACTTC
CASSRTGGEQYF
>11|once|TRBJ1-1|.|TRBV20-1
TGCAGTGCCCTCCCGAGCACTGAAGCTTTCTTT
CSALPSTEAFF
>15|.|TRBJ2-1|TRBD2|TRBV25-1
TGTGCCAGCAGTGGGATTGGGGGAGGGTACAATGAGCAGTTCTTC
CASSGIGGGYNEQFF
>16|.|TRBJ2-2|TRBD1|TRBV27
TGTGCCAGCAGTGCCCCCACAGGGGTCGGAACCGGGGAGCTGTTTTTT
CASSAPTGVGTGELFF
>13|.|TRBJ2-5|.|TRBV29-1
TGCAGCGCCCAGAGAGAGGCGAGGGAGACCCAGTACTTC
CSAQREARETQYF
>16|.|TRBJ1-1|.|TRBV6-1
TGTGCCAGCAGTGGGGATTTTGAGGGCCTGAAGGCTGAAGCTTTCTTT
CASSGDFEGLKAEAFF
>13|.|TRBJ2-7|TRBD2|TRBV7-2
TGTGCCAGCAGCCGGACTAGCGGGTACGAGCAGTACTTC
CASSRTSGYEQYF
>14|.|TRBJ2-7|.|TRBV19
TGTGCCAGTACCCCGGATGGGGCACGTAACGAGCAGTACTTC
CASTPDGARNEQYF
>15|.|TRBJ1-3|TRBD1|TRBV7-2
TGTGCCAGCAGCACGCGACAGGGACGAGTAAACACCATATATTTT
CASSTRQGRVNTIYF